The clone carrying this TCR delta chain is medium-sized within its sample. A far larger clone is only one base removed, so a read error is likely. TCRdb reran clone calling via CATT on the PCR reads. This sample has about 4,000 delta-chain clones, with 20% to 30% found just once. The CDR3 totals 22 residues. Trimming cost V 4 bases and J 0 bases, with 33 bases left between them. Germline V gene lookup returns CDR1 TSWWSYY and CDR2 QGS. The entry originates in a study of human gamma delta and Vdelta1 T cells. The chain carries TRDV1 and TRDJ1, with D tentatively TRDD2 or TRDD3 (8 bases each). Sequenced sample: naive CD27+ Vdelta1 gamma-delta T cells from blood. This TCR derives from a human donor in good health. The CDR3 loop reads CALGAYYFLPLLGARYTDKLIF. The CDR3 bases are TGTGCTCTTGGGGCTTATTACTTCCTACCGTTACTGGGGGCCAGGTACACCGATAAACTCATCTTT.